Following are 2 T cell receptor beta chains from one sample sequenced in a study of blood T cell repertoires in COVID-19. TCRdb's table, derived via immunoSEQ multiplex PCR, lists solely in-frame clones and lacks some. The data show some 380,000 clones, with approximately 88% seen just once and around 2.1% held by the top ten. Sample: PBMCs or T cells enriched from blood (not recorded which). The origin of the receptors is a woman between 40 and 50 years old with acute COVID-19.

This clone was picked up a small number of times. CDR3 region: CASSAQGGLNEKLFF. The CDR3 DNA is TGTGCCAGTAGTGCACAGGGAGGGCTTAATGAAAAACTGTTTTTT. The chain recombines TRBV19 with TRBJ1-4, with TRBD1 as a possible D gene (6 bases). The germline V gene has CDR1 LNHDA and CDR2 SQIVND (reference sequence). The ends were cut back, 5 bases at V and 4 bases at J, with 14 bases in the middle. This CDR3 region has 15 residues.

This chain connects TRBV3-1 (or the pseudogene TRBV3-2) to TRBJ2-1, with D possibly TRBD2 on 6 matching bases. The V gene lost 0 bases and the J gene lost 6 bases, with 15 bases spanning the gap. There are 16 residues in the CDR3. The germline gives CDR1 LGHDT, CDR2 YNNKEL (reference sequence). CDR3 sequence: CASSQDDETRTNEQFF. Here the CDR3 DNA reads TGTGCCAGCAGCCAAGATGACGAGACTAGGACCAATGAGCAGTTCTTC.